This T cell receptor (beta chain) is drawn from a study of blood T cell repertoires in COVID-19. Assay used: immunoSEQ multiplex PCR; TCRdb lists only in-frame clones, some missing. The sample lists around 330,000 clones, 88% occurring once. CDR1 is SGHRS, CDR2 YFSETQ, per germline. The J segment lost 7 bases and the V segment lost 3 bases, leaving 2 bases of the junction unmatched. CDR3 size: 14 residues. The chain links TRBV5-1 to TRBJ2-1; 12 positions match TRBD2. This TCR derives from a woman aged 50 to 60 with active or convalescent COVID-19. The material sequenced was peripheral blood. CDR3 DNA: TGCGCCAGCAGCTCAGGACTAGCGGGGAATGAGCAGTTCTTC. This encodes CASSSGLAGNEQFF. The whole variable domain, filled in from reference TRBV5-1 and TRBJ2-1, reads KAGVTQTPRYLIKTRGQQVTLSCSPISGHRSVSWYQQTPGQGLQFLFEYFSETQRNKGNFPGRFSGRQFSNSRSEMNVSTLELGDSALYLCASSSGLAGNEQFFGPGTRLTVL.